The rows below give T cell receptor beta chains drawn from one sample of a study of response to subunit inactivated influenza vaccine. TCRdb reanalysed the RT-PCR reads using MiXCR and keeps one entry per CDR3 protein. Of about 530,000 distinct CDR3 sequences in the sample, about 10% were seen once. Source: PBMCs from blood, taken on the day of vaccination. These receptors all stem from a man aged 45 to 65 who received an inactivated influenza vaccine. Each CDR3 is given with its conserved first and last residue. D genes are given only for firm matches. Clone size is given for some rows only: seen once, a few or many times, or a class if the clone is expanded.

J gene	V gene	clone size	D gene	CDR3 protein	CDR3 DNA
TRBJ1-1	TRBV5-1	few	TRBD1	CASSSIQGLGNTEAFF	TGCGCCAGCAGCTCGATACAGGGGCTGGGGAACACTGAAGCTTTCTTT
TRBJ2-3	TRBV27	NA	TRBD1	CASSLKGQGKDTQYF	TGTGCCAGCAGTTTAAAAGGACAGGGCAAGGATACGCAGTATTTT
TRBJ2-7	TRBV6-2/TRBV6-3	once	NA	CASSYRDWAYEQYF	TGTGCCAGCAGTTACAGGGACTGGGCCTACGAGCAGTACTTC
TRBJ1-1	TRBV7-9	few	NA	CASSHELASEAFF	TGTGCCAGCAGCCACGAATTAGCCTCTGAAGCTTTCTTT
TRBJ2-2	TRBV11-2	NA	TRBD2	CASSLLSRGGAGTGELFF	TGTGCCAGCAGCTTATTAAGTCGGGGGGGAGCGGGGACCGGGGAGCTGTTTTTT
TRBJ2-2	TRBV7-2	NA	TRBD2	CASSRLAGVANTGELFF	TGTGCCAGCAGCCGACTAGCGGGGGTCGCGAACACCGGGGAGCTGTTTTTT
TRBJ2-5	TRBV24-1	many	TRBD1	CATSDVTGQETQYF	TGTGCCACCAGTGATGTGACAGGGCAGGAGACCCAGTACTTC
TRBJ2-7	TRBV11-2	NA	TRBD1	CASSWTGSRVHEQYF	TGTGCCAGCAGCTGGACAGGCTCCCGAGTCCACGAGCAGTACTTC
TRBJ1-1	TRBV12-3/TRBV12-4	NA	NA	CASTMQSNTEAFF	TGTGCCAGCACGATGCAGTCGAACACTGAAGCTTTCTTT
TRBJ2-7	TRBV5-1	NA	NA	CASSHIRGDEQYF	TGCGCCAGCAGCCACATCAGGGGGGACGAGCAGTACTTC
TRBJ2-6	TRBV7-2	few	TRBD2	CASSLVAGSGANVLTF	TGTGCCAGCAGCTTAGTAGCGGGTTCTGGGGCCAACGTCCTGACTTTC
TRBJ2-3	TRBV28	few	TRBD2	CASSLGVRLAGVDTQYF	TGTGCCAGCAGTTTAGGGGTTCGGCTAGCGGGAGTAGATACGCAGTATTTT
TRBJ2-6	TRBV12-3/TRBV12-4	many	TRBD1	CASSLTTGTLQALWVANVLTF	TGTGCCAGCAGTTTAACGACAGGGACCTTGCAAGCCCTCTGGGTAGCCAACGTCCTGACTTTC
TRBJ2-2	TRBV5-1	few	TRBD2	CASSLVLWEGAGELFF	TGCGCCAGCAGCTTGGTCCTCTGGGAGGGAGCCGGGGAGCTGTTTTTT
TRBJ2-4	TRBV5-5	NA	NA	CASSSRDDNIQYF	TGTGCCAGCAGCTCCCGGGACGATAACATTCAGTACTTC
TRBJ2-1	TRBV7-2	NA	NA	CASKSGNNEQFF	TGTGCCAGCAAGTCCGGGAACAATGAGCAGTTCTTC
TRBJ2-1	TRBV29-1	many	NA	CSVVSLLDNEQFF	TGCAGCGTTGTAAGCCTTCTCGACAATGAGCAGTTCTTC
TRBJ1-5	TRBV28	many	NA	CASSFGFNQPQHF	TGTGCCAGCAGTTTCGGATTCAATCAGCCCCAGCATTTT
TRBJ2-2	TRBV4-3	few	TRBD1	CASSQALGQGAFNTGELFF	TGCGCCAGCAGCCAAGCTTTAGGCCAGGGGGCATTCAACACCGGGGAGCTGTTTTTT
TRBJ1-4	TRBV12-3/TRBV12-4	few	TRBD1	CASSRPGQGAGGEKLFF	TGTGCCAGCAGCCGTCCGGGACAGGGGGCCGGAGGAGAAAAACTGTTTTTT
TRBJ2-7	TRBV19	NA	TRBD1	CASSVFWTGGGNYEQYF	TGTGCCAGTAGCGTCTTCTGGACAGGGGGCGGAAATTACGAGCAGTACTTC
TRBJ2-1	TRBV11-2	NA	NA	CASNPFWPPTYNEQFF	TGTGCCAGCAATCCCTTCTGGCCCCCTACCTACAATGAGCAGTTCTTC
TRBJ2-1	TRBV12-3/TRBV12-4	many	NA	CASSLGSASYNEQFF	TGTGCCAGCAGTTTAGGTTCGGCTTCCTACAATGAGCAGTTCTTC
TRBJ2-7	TRBV4-2	few	TRBD2	CASSQDNTGGILSYEQYF	TGTGCCAGCAGCCAAGATAATACCGGGGGGATCCTCTCCTACGAGCAGTACTTC
TRBJ2-2	TRBV20-1	NA	NA	CSASGTSNTGELFF	TGCAGTGCATCCGGGACATCGAACACCGGGGAGCTGTTTTTT
TRBJ2-1	TRBV7-9	NA	TRBD2	CASSKTSGISNEQFF	TGTGCCAGCAGCAAGACTAGCGGGATCAGCAATGAGCAGTTCTTC
TRBJ2-5	TRBV28	NA	NA	CASSLIWGRETQYF	TGTGCCAGCAGTTTAATCTGGGGGCGTGAGACCCAGTACTTC
TRBJ2-7	TRBV7-2	few	NA	CASSSRGLAHSYEQYF	TGTGCCAGCAGCTCCCGGGGCCTAGCGCATTCCTACGAGCAGTACTTC
TRBJ2-1	TRBV30	NA	TRBD2	CAWGLTSAEQFF	TGTGCCTGGGGCTTGACTAGCGCCGAGCAGTTCTTC
TRBJ2-7	TRBV7-9	few	NA	CASSLDKYEQYF	TGTGCCAGCAGCTTAGATAAGTACGAGCAGTACTTC
TRBJ1-4	TRBV20-1	few	NA	CSASGSSEKLFF	TGCAGTGCTAGCGGCAGCAGCGAAAAACTGTTTTTT
TRBJ2-2	TRBV5-1	NA	NA	CASSPGGRITGELFF	TGCGCCAGCAGCCCAGGGGGGCGTATCACCGGGGAGCTGTTTTTT
TRBJ2-4	TRBV20-1	few	NA	CSAREAAKNIQYF	TGCAGTGCTAGGGAGGCAGCCAAAAACATTCAGTACTTC
TRBJ2-1	TRBV24-1	once	TRBD1	CATSDSRGNRGGYNEQFF	TGTGCCACCAGTGATTCGAGGGGAAACAGGGGTGGCTACAATGAGCAGTTCTTC
TRBJ2-7	TRBV7-2	NA	TRBD2	CASSQPPFSGRTYEQYF	TGTGCCAGCAGCCAGCCACCCTTTAGCGGGAGGACCTACGAGCAGTACTTC
TRBJ2-7	TRBV29-1	few	TRBD1	CSVERDSSYEQYF	TGCAGCGTCGAACGGGACAGCTCCTACGAGCAGTACTTC
TRBJ1-5	TRBV6-1	NA	TRBD1	CASGVTGGDQPQHF	TGTGCCAGCGGGGTTACAGGGGGGGACCAGCCCCAGCATTTT
TRBJ1-4	TRBV12-3/TRBV12-4	few	NA	CASSFDSEKLFF	TGTGCCAGCAGTTTTGACAGTGAAAAACTGTTTTTT
TRBJ2-5	TRBV4-2	NA	NA	CASSQVTQGLETQYF	TGTGCCAGCAGCCAAGTGACCCAGGGGCTGGAGACCCAGTACTTC
TRBJ2-7	TRBV6-5	NA	TRBD1	CASSYSYRGRSEQYF	TGTGCCAGCAGTTACTCGTACAGGGGGCGCTCCGAGCAGTACTTC
TRBJ2-3	TRBV12-3/TRBV12-4	many	NA	CASSSQDTQYF	TGTGCCAGCAGTTCCCAGGATACGCAGTATTTT
TRBJ2-5	TRBV6-5	few	NA	CASSYDGQETQYF	TGTGCCAGCAGTTACGATGGGCAAGAGACCCAGTACTTC
TRBJ1-1	TRBV25-1	few	NA	CASSESSVNTEAFF	TGTGCCAGCAGTGAATCCTCAGTGAACACTGAAGCTTTCTTT
TRBJ2-3	TRBV5-1	NA	TRBD2	CASSGGGGSDTQYF	TGCGCCAGCAGCGGCGGGGGGGGATCAGATACGCAGTATTTT
TRBJ1-4	TRBV20-1	many	NA	CSASLWGEANEKLFF	TGCAGTGCTAGCCTTTGGGGGGAAGCTAATGAAAAACTGTTTTTT
TRBJ2-7	TRBV10-3	few	TRBD1	CAISGGTGSYEQYF	TGTGCCATCAGTGGCGGGACAGGATCATACGAGCAGTACTTC
TRBJ1-2	TRBV3-1	many	NA	CASSLETNYGYTF	TGTGCCAGCAGCCTCGAGACTAACTATGGCTACACCTTC
TRBJ1-5	TRBV12-3/TRBV12-4	few	NA	CASSQGNNQPQHF	TGTGCCAGCAGTCAAGGGAACAATCAGCCCCAGCATTTT
TRBJ2-1	TRBV11-1	few	NA	CASSPSPGTRGFYNEQFF	TGTGCCAGCAGCCCCTCTCCGGGAACAAGGGGATTCTACAATGAGCAGTTCTTC
TRBJ1-1	TRBV6-5	many	NA	CASSYSIWGRNTEAFF	TGTGCCAGCAGTTACTCGATCTGGGGACGGAACACTGAAGCTTTCTTT
TRBJ2-1	TRBV5-6	few	TRBD2	CASSLNAGVYNEQFF	TGTGCCAGCAGCTTGAATGCGGGAGTCTACAATGAGCAGTTCTTC
TRBJ2-5	TRBV20-1	many	NA	CSASLSTLQETQYF	TGCAGTGCTAGCCTCTCAACCCTACAAGAGACCCAGTACTTC
TRBJ2-7	TRBV15	NA	NA	CATSRGGTHSYEQYF	TGTGCCACCAGCAGAGGGGGGACTCATTCCTACGAGCAGTACTTC
TRBJ2-3	TRBV5-1	few	NA	CASSFGSGPFDTQYF	TGCGCCAGCAGCTTTGGGAGCGGGCCTTTTGATACGCAGTATTTT
TRBJ1-5	TRBV4-1	few	NA	CASSQVLDQPQHF	TGCGCCAGCAGCCAAGTTTTGGACCAGCCCCAGCATTTT
TRBJ2-7	TRBV5-1	NA	NA	CASSPRTYGFYEQYF	TGCGCCAGCAGCCCACGGACATACGGCTTCTACGAGCAGTACTTC